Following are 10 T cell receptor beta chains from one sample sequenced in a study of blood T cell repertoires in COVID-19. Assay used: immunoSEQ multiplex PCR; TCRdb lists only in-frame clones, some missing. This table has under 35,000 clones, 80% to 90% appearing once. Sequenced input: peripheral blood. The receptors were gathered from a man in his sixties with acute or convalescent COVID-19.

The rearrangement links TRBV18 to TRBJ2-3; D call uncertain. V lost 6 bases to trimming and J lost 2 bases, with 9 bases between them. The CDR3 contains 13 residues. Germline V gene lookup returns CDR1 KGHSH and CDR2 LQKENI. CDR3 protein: CASSSYTTDTQYF. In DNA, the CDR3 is TGTGCCAGCTCGTCCTATACCACAGATACGCAGTATTTT.

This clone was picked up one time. The CDR3 sequence is CASSQSASGTQETQYF. CDR3 DNA: TGCGCCAGCAGCCAGTCGGCTAGCGGGACCCAAGAGACCCAGTACTTC. The V call is TRBV4-1, the J call TRBJ2-5; 9 bases map to TRBD2. The germline V gene encodes CDR1 MGHRA and CDR2 YSYEKL. V lost 3 bases, J lost 1 base, and 6 bases stayed unmatched. The CDR3 runs 16 residues.

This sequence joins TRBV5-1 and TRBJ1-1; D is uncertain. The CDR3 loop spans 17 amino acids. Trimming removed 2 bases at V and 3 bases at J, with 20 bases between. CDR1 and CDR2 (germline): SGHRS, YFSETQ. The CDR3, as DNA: TGCGCCAGCAGCTTTACGGCCCCCGGGGTGGCGGACACTGAAGCTTTCTTT. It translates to CASSFTAPGVADTEAFF.

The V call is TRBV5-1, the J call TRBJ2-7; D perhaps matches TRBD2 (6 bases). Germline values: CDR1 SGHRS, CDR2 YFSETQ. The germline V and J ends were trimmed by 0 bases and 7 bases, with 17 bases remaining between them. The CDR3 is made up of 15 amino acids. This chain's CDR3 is CASSLAHGGIGEQYF. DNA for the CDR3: TGCGCCAGCAGCTTGGCCCACGGGGGTATCGGGGAGCAGTACTTC.

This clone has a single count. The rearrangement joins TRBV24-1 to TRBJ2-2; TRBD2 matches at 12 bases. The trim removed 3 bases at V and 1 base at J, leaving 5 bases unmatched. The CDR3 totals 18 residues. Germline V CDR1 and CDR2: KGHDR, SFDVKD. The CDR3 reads CATSDGSSGGENTGELFF. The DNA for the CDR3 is TGTGCCACCAGTGATGGGTCTAGCGGGGGGGAGAACACCGGGGAGCTGTTTTTT.

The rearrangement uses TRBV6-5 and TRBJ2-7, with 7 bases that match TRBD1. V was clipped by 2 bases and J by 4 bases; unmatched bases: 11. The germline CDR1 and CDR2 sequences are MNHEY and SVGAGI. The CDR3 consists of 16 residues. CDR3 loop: CASSYLRDSNFYEQYF. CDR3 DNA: TGTGCCAGCAGTTACCTCCGGGACAGCAATTTTTACGAGCAGTACTTC.

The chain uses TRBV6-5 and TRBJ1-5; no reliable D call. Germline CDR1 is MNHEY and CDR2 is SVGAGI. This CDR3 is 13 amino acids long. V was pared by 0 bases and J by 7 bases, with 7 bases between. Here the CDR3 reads CASSYSAEQPQHF. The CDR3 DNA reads TGTGCCAGCAGTTACTCGGCGGAGCAGCCCCAGCATTTT.

CDR3 sequence reads: CASSYSRSSGKVEQFF. The CDR3 region has the DNA TGTGCCAGCAGTTACTCGAGGTCTAGCGGGAAGGTTGAGCAGTTCTTC. The genes are TRBV6-6 and TRBJ2-1, with TRBD2 matching 9 bases. Germline values: CDR1 MNHNY, CDR2 SVGAGI (reference sequence). J was trimmed by 9 bases and V by 0 bases; bases with no gene match: 9. CDR3 length: 16 amino acids.

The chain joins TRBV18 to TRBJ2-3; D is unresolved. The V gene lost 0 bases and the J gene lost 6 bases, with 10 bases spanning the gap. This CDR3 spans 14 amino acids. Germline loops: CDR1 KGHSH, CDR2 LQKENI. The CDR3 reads CASSPPLPEDTQYF. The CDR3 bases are TGTGCCAGCTCACCACCGTTACCGGAGGATACGCAGTATTTT.

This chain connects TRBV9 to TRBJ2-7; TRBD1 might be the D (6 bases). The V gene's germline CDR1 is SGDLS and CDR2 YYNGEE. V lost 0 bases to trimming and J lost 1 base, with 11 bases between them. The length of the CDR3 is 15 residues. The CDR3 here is CASSVEGGSSYEQYF. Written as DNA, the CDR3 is TGTGCCAGCAGCGTAGAAGGGGGAAGTTCCTACGAGCAGTACTTC.